This T cell receptor (beta chain) originates from a study of OX40 agonist ivuxolimab in advanced cancers. Findings and limits, study-wide: Both blood CD4+ and CD8+ T cells showed clonal growth by week 6 at 0.1 to 3.0 mg/kg. What antigens the expanded peripheral T cells recognized was never established. Average numbers of expanded clones were greater in CD8+ T cells than in CD4+.

Remarks on this clone: The antigen remains unidentified.

Here immunoSEQ multiplex PCR was the method, and the copy in TCRdb shows in-frame clones only, minus some. This sample yields about 62,000 clones, of which approximately 85% are seen a single time; 11% belongs to the top ten. The sample was CD4+ or CD8+ T cells sorted from blood, taken in a trial of the OX40 agonist ivuxolimab. This TCR was recovered from an adult with an advanced solid tumor such as melanoma, head and neck, liver or kidney cancer.

The CDR3 sequence is CASSVAGTGDEQYF. DNA of the CDR3: TGTGCCAGCAGCGTTGCCGGGACAGGTGACGAGCAGTACTTC. This sequence joins TRBV9 and TRBJ2-7, with 8 bases matching TRBD1. J was trimmed by 5 bases and V by 2 bases; bases with no gene match: 6. Per the germline V gene, CDR1 is SGDLS and CDR2 is YYNGEE. The CDR3 extends over 14 amino acids.